The next 6 T cell receptor beta chains were all read from a single sample in a study of shared clonotypes between healthy human individuals. Generated by immunoSEQ multiplex PCR, the TCRdb table keeps only in-frame clones and is missing some. The sample includes about 990,000 clones, around three quarters seen only once; the top ten take roughly 0.62%. Sequenced: memory CD4+ T cells from PBMCs. Subset here: CD45RA-negative fraction. The receptor set was obtained from a man between 18 and 29 years old in good health. Some clones in this sample may be carry-over from other donors' samples.

J is TRBJ2-7 and V is TRBV6-1, with 7 bases lining up with TRBD1. Trimming took 5 bases from V and 4 from J; bases not matched to a gene: 11. Per the germline V gene, CDR1 is MNHNS and CDR2 is SASEGT. This CDR3 comprises 15 residues. This chain's CDR3 is CASSRQGDPLYEQYF. Here the CDR3 DNA reads TGTGCCAGCAGTAGACAGGGTGATCCCCTTTACGAGCAGTACTTC.

V and J are TRBV5-1 and TRBJ2-1, with unresolved D. The CDR3 consists of 15 residues. Per the germline V gene, CDR1 is SGHRS and CDR2 is YFSETQ. V lost 5 bases, J lost 1 base, and 13 bases lay in between. Here the CDR3 reads CASRWDAVSYNEQFF. The CDR3 DNA reads TGCGCCAGCAGATGGGATGCCGTGTCCTACAATGAGCAGTTCTTC.

Ten or more counts support this clone. This chain joins TRBV7-2 and TRBJ2-1, with a tentative D call TRBD2 (5 bases). Looked up from germline, CDR1 is SGHTA and CDR2 is FQGNSA. Trimming removed 5 bases from V and 5 bases from J, with 13 bases in between. This CDR3 region has 14 residues. The CDR3 is CASSPYRGNNEQFF. The CDR3 DNA reads as TGTGCCAGCAGCCCTTACCGGGGAAACAATGAGCAGTTCTTC.

The chain carries TRBV5-4 and TRBJ2-7, with 9 bases aligning to TRBD2. CDR3 size: 14 residues. After removal of 10 bases from V and 4 bases from J, the junction contained 12 bases not matched to a gene. CDR1 is SGHNT and CDR2 is YYREEE in the germline V gene (reference sequence). The CDR3 coding sequence is TGTGCCTGGGGGAGCCTAGCGGGAAGTTACGAGCAGTACTTC. It specifies CAWGSLAGSYEQYF.

The chain has TRBV6-6 and TRBJ1-1; D perhaps matches TRBD1 (5 bases). This CDR3 has 14 residues. The germline CDR1 and CDR2 sequences are MNHNY and SVGAGI (reference sequence). V lost 5 bases and J lost 8, with 18 bases in between. CDR3 DNA sequence: TGTGCCAGCAGTACCCCGGGACGACGAGAGGAAGCTTTCTTT. Translated: CASSTPGRREEAFF.

The chain links TRBV29-1 to TRBJ1-2, with D hard to call. Trimming shortened V by 6 bases and J by 9 bases, and 20 bases separated the two germline ends. Germline V gives CDR1 SQVTM, CDR2 ANQGSEA. This CDR3 is 13 amino acids long. CDR3 in DNA: TGCAGCGTGGCCCTCGGTGGTTCACTTCGCTACACCTTC. Protein sequence: CSVALGGSLRYTF.